Below, 16 T cell receptor beta chains from the same sample are listed, as sequenced in a study of low-dose radiotherapy and immunotherapy resistance in tumors (dated by TCRdb to between 2022 and 2023). The sequencer was an Illumina HiSeq 2500. To make first-strand cDNA, Superscript III was used along with a set of TRAV- and TRBV-specific primers so that both the TCRalpha and TCRbeta chains were covered. TCRs were amplified for around 20 PCR cycles with Phusion, using a constant-region primer paired with the adapter attached to the V primers. TCRdb ran its own pipeline on the public reads, namely fastp trimming at Q25 and MiXCR clone calling, and kept in-frame beta chains. When rows share a CDR3 protein, they turn into one entry using the most common DNA and genes. The sample table shows tens of thousands of distinct CDR3 sequences, and less than 30% are seen once. Roughly a tenth of the sample lies in the top ten.

The time point label for this specimen denotes: after trial treatment. The treatment or condition label, read with the paper, signifies: LDRT plus nivolumab, ipilimumab, low-dose cyclophosphamide and aspirin (RACIN trial). The specimen comprised PBMCs, sampled after low-dose radiotherapy plus immunotherapy. The receptors stem from a male donor with prostate cancer.

This clonotype was observed many times. The gene calls are TRBV9 and TRBJ2-2; 8 bases agree with TRBD2. After removal of 3 bases from V and 1 base from J, the junction contained 5 bases not matched to a gene. This CDR3 has 16 amino acids. CDR1 is SGDLS and CDR2 is YYNGEE in the germline V gene. In DNA form, the CDR3 reads TGTGCCAGCAGCGAAGGCGGGGGGCTGAACACCGGGGAGCTGTTTTTT. Translating gives CASSEGGGLNTGELFF.

In the case of this clonotype: A far larger clone is one base from this, pointing to a likely read error. CDR3 DNA: TGTGCCAGCAGCCTGAACAATCCGGAGGAGCAGTACTTC. Protein: CASSLNNPEEQYF. The chain couples TRBV24-1 to TRBJ2-7; no definite D call. Germline assignment: CDR1 KGHDR and CDR2 SFDVKD. Trimming left V 11 bases short and J 7 bases short, with 20 bases between. This CDR3 comprises 13 residues.

Worth noting for this clonotype: Sequence at one end of the junction differs from germline and may be a read error. The chain recombines TRBV6-6 with TRBJ2-5, with 9 bases fitting TRBD1. Germline CDR1 reads MNHNY; CDR2 reads SVGAGI (reference sequence). CDR3 length: 14 amino acids. Written as DNA, the CDR3 is TGTGCCATCAGTCCAGGACAGGGGACAGAGACCCAGTACTTC. This sequence encodes CAISPGQGTETQYF.

The chain joins TRBV3-1 to TRBJ2-3; D not certain. This CDR3 spans 16 amino acids. Per germline, CDR1 LGHDT and CDR2 YNNKEL (reference sequence). V lost 3 bases, J lost 0 bases, and 13 bases lay in between. This CDR3 is CASSQGRPKSTDTQYF. In DNA form, the CDR3 reads TGTGCCAGCAGCCAGGGCCGACCGAAAAGCACAGATACGCAGTATTTT.

This clonotype has a count of ten or more. J is TRBJ2-7 and V is TRBV18, with D possibly TRBD1 on 6 matching bases. The CDR3 contains 14 residues. The V gene lost 2 bases and the J gene lost 4 bases, with 12 bases spanning the gap. Germline CDR1 and CDR2: KGHSH and LQKENI. The CDR3 nucleotides are TGTGCCAGCTCACCAACCACAGGGTTTTACGAGCAGTACTTC. The encoded protein is CASSPTTGFYEQYF. Supplemented by reference TRBV18 and TRBJ2-7, the full variable domain reads NAGVMQNPRHLVRRRGQEARLRCSPMKGHSHVYWYRQLPEEGLKFMVYLQKENIIDESGMPKERFSAEFPKEGPSILRIQQVVRGDSAAYFCASSPTTGFYEQYFGPGTRLTVT.

This clonotype showed up many times. V gene TRBV30 combines with J gene TRBJ2-7; 10 positions match TRBD2. CDR1 and CDR2 (germline): GTSNPN, SVGIG (reference sequence). The CDR3 runs 17 residues. V shed 3 bases, J shed 4 bases, and the junction held 15 bases outside the gene matches. In DNA, the CDR3 is TGTGCCTGGAGCCCTGGCACTAGCGGGAAAGACCCGTACGAGCAGTACTTC. Amino acids: CAWSPGTSGKDPYEQYF.

V and J are TRBV20-1 and TRBJ2-7; 7 bases fit TRBD1. Germline V gene lookup returns CDR1 DFQATT and CDR2 SNEGSKA (reference sequence). Unmatched junction bases numbered 23, after V lost 0 bases and J lost 9 bases. The CDR3 has 18 residues. CDR3 amino acids: CSARDVGITEGQIGGQYF. DNA of the CDR3: TGCAGTGCTAGAGATGTCGGAATCACTGAGGGACAGATAGGTGGGCAGTACTTC.

The V gene is TRBV5-4, the J gene TRBJ2-5; 7 bases agree with TRBD2. V trimming: 4 bases; J trimming: 5 bases; junction bases outside the gene matches: 11. Germline lookup yields CDR1 SGHNT and CDR2 YYREEE (reference sequence). CDR3 length: 15 amino acids. CDR3: CASSPRAAGMETQYF. The CDR3 nucleotides are TGTGCCAGCAGCCCCCGGGCAGCGGGGATGGAGACCCAGTACTTC.

Worth noting for this clonotype: This likely stems from a read error, as it lies one base from a far larger clone. This sequence joins TRBV9 and TRBJ2-1, with TRBD1 as a possible D gene (6 bases). CDR3 length equals 12 residues. Trimming pared 0 bases from V and 10 bases from J, leaving 8 bases between. The germline CDR1 and CDR2 sequences are SGDLS and YYNGEE. The CDR3, as DNA: TGTGCCAGCAGCGTAGGGGACACCGAGCAGTTCTTC. Protein: CASSVGDTEQFF.

There are many counts of this clonotype. The V and J genes are TRBV5-1 and TRBJ2-5, with D possibly matching TRBD1 (7 bases). The germline V and J ends were trimmed by 4 bases and 2 bases, with 15 bases remaining between them. Germline CDR1 SGHRS, CDR2 YFSETQ. The CDR3 is made up of 15 amino acids. CDR3: CASSIGGGKQETQYF. CDR3 coding DNA: TGCGCCAGCAGCATTGGAGGGGGCAAGCAAGAGACCCAGTACTTC.

The table lists this clonotype with many counts. The rearrangement joins TRBV5-1 to TRBJ2-4, with a possible D match to TRBD2 (5 bases). This CDR3 comprises 13 residues. Trimming shortened V by 4 bases and J by 5 bases, and 10 bases separated the two germline ends. Germline values: CDR1 SGHRS, CDR2 YFSETQ. The CDR3 DNA reads as TGCGCCAGCAGCCCATTGCGGGAAAACATTCAGTACTTC. Its translation: CASSPLRENIQYF.

The CDR3 loop reads CASSLPSSKPTDTQYF. As DNA, the CDR3 is TGTGCCAGCAGCTTACCCTCTAGCAAACCCACAGATACGCAGTATTTT. The chain recombines TRBV7-4 with TRBJ2-3; D is perhaps TRBD2 (5 bases). Looked up from germline, CDR1 is SGHVT and CDR2 is SQSDAQ. The CDR3 spans 16 residues. V was trimmed by 2 bases and J by 2 bases, leaving 14 bases between them. Complete variable domain (other parts from reference TRBV7-4 and TRBJ2-3): GAGVSQSPRYKVAKRGRDVALRCDSISGHVTLYWYRQTLGQGSEVLTYSQSDAQRDKSGRPSGRFSAERPERSVSTLKIQRTEQGDSAVYLCASSLPSSKPTDTQYFGPGTRLTVL.

This clonotype was recorded a few times. The chain joins TRBV5-1 to TRBJ2-3, with D unclear. With 0 bases removed from V and 4 bases from J, the gap between germline ends came to 3 bases. Germline V CDR1 and CDR2: SGHRS, YFSETQ. The CDR3 covers 12 residues. CDR3 bases: TGCGCCAGCAGCTTGGAAGCAGATACGCAGTATTTT. Translating it yields CASSLEADTQYF.

This clonotype was observed at least ten times. CDR3 amino acids: CASSLPGEGYEQYF. The CDR3 DNA reads TGTGCCAGCAGTTTACCAGGGGAGGGCTACGAGCAGTACTTC. V is TRBV12-3 or TRBV12-4 and J is TRBJ2-7; D possibly corresponds to TRBD2 (7 bases). Trimming took off 2 bases at V and 3 bases at J, with 11 bases between the two ends. This CDR3 contains 14 residues.

In its sample, this clonotype was seen many times. The chain recombines TRBV7-9 with TRBJ1-1, with D tentatively TRBD1 (6 bases). Germline CDR1 is SEHNR and CDR2 is FQNEAQ (reference sequence). The V gene lost 4 bases and the J gene lost 0 bases, with 18 bases spanning the gap. This CDR3 comprises 17 residues. Here the CDR3 reads CASSSPGTRVLNTEAFF. CDR3 DNA: TGTGCCAGCAGCTCTCCGGGGACAAGGGTCCTGAACACTGAAGCTTTCTTT. The whole variable domain, filled in from reference TRBV7-9 and TRBJ1-1, reads DTGVSQNPRHKITKRGQNVTFRCDPISEHNRLYWYRQTLGQGPEFLTYFQNEAQLEKSRLLSDRFSAERPKGSFSTLEIQRTEQGDSAMYLCASSSPGTRVLNTEAFFGQGTRLTVV.

The sample holds many counts of this clonotype. The chain links TRBV29-1 to TRBJ2-2; TRBD1 might be the D (6 bases). There are 12 residues in the CDR3. Trimming left V 6 bases short and J 3 bases short, with 8 bases between. CDR1 SQVTM and CDR2 ANQGSEA come from the germline V gene. CDR3 amino acids: CSVGQHTGELFF. In DNA form, the CDR3 reads TGCAGCGTGGGACAACACACCGGGGAGCTGTTTTTT.